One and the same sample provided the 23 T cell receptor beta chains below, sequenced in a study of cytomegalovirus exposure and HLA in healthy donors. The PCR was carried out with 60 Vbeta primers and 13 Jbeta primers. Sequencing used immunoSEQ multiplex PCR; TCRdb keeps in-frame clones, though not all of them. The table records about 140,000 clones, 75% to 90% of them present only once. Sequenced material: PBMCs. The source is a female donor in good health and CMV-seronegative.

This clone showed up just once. The CDR3 reads CASSRDRAGVYEQYF. As DNA, the CDR3 is TGTGCCAGCAGCCGCGACAGGGCAGGGGTCTACGAGCAGTACTTC. The V gene is TRBV28, the J gene TRBJ2-7; the match to TRBD1 covers 7 bases. Trimming at V came to 6 bases and at J to 3 bases, leaving 11 bases not matched to a gene. The CDR3 is made up of 15 amino acids. Germline lookup yields CDR1 MDHEN and CDR2 SYDVKM.

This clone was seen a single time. CDR3 nucleotide sequence: TGTGCCAGCAGCTTAGAGGCTAGCGGGAATGGGTACCAAGAGACCCAGTACTTC. The encoded protein is CASSLEASGNGYQETQYF. The chain employs TRBV7-6 and TRBJ2-5; 9 bases are a match to TRBD2. Per the germline V gene, CDR1 is SGHVS and CDR2 is FNYEAQ. V dropped 1 base and J dropped 0; count of bases not matched to a gene: 9. CDR3 size: 18 residues. The whole variable domain, remainder taken from reference TRBV7-6 and TRBJ2-5, is GAGVSQSPRYKVTKRGQDVALRCDPISGHVSLYWYRQALGQGPEFLTYFNYEAQQDKSGLPNDRFSAERPEGSISTLTIQRTEQRDSAMYRCASSLEASGNGYQETQYFGPGTRLLVL.

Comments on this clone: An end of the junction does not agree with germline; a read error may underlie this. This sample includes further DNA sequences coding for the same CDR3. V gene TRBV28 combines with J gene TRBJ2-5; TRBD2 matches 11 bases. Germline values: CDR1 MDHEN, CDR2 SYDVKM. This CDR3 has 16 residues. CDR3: CASSLTSGGLQETQYF. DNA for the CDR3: TGTGCCAGCAGCTTAACTAGCGGGGGACTCCAAGAGACTCAGTACTTC.

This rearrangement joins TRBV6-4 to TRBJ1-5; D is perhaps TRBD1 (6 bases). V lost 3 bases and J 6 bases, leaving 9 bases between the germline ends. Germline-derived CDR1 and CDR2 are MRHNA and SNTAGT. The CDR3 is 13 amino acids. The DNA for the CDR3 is TGTGCCAGCAGTGAGGGGGCCGGTCAGCCCCAGCATTTT. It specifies CASSEGAGQPQHF.

CDR3: CASSRGTLYEQYF. In DNA form, the CDR3 reads TGTGCCAGCTCGCGGGGCACTCTCTACGAGCAGTACTTC. The chain is built from TRBV6-5 and TRBJ2-5; tentatively, D is TRBD2 (6 bases). The end of the DNA is better explained by TRBJ2-7, so the J call may be wrong. CDR1 MNHEY and CDR2 SVGAGI come from the germline V gene. This CDR3 contains 13 residues.

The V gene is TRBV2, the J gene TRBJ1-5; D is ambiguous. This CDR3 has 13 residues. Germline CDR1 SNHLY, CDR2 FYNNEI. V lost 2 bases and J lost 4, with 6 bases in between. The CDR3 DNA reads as TGTGCCAGCAGTGAACCCCCTAATCAGCCCCAGCATTTT. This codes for CASSEPPNQPQHF.

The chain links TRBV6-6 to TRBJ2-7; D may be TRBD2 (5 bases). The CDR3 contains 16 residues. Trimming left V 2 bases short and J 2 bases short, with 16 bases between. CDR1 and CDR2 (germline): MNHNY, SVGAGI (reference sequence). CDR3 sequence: CASSYRSRERPYEQYF. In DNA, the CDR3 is TGTGCCAGCAGTTACAGATCGAGGGAGAGGCCCTACGAGCAGTACTTC.

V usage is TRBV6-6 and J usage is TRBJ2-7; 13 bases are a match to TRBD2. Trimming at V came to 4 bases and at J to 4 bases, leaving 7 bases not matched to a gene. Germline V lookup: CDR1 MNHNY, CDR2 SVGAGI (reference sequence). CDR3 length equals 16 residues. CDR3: CASSFTSGRANYEQYF. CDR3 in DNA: TGTGCCAGCAGTTTTACTAGCGGGAGGGCGAATTACGAGCAGTACTTC.

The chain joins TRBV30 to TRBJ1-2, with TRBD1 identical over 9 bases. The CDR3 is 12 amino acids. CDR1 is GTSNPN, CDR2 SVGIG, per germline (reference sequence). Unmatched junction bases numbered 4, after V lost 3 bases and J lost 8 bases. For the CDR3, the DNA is TGTGCCTGGAGCGGACAGGGGATAGGCTACACCTTC. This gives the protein CAWSGQGIGYTF.

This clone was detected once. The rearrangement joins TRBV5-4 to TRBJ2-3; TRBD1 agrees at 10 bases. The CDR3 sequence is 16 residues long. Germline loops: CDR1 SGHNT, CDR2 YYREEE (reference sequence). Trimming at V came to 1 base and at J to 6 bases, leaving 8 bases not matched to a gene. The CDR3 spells CASSLLGQGIRDTQYF. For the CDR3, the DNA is TGTGCCAGCAGCTTGCTGGGACAGGGGATCCGCGATACGCAGTATTTT. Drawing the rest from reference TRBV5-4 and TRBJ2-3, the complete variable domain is ETGVTQSPTHLIKTRGQQVTLRCSSQSGHNTVSWYQQALGQGPQFIFQYYREEENGRGNFPPRFSGLQFPNYSSELNVNALELDDSALYLCASSLLGQGIRDTQYFGPGTRLTVL.

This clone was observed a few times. CDR3 region: CASIIDRGRNGYTF. In nucleotides, the CDR3 is TGTGCCAGCATTATAGACAGGGGCAGAAATGGCTACACCTTC. The V call is TRBV28, the J call TRBJ1-2; 8 nucleotides align to TRBD1. Germline V gene data show CDR1 as MDHEN and CDR2 as SYDVKM. The CDR3 runs to 14 residues. The V segment lost 7 bases and the J segment 6 bases; nucleotides outside the gene matches: 10.

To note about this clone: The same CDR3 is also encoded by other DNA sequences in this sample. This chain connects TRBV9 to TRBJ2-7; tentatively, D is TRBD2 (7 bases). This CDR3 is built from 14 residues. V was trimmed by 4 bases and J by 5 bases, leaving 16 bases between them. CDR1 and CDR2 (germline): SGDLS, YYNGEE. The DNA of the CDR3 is TGTGCCAGCAGCCTAGTTGGAGGGGGGGACGAGCAGTACTTC. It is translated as CASSLVGGGDEQYF.

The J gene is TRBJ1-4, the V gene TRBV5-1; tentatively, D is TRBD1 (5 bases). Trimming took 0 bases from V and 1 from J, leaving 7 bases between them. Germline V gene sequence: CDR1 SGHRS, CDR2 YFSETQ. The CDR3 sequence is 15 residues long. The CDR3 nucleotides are TGCGCCAGCAGCTTGGTGGGGGGAACTAATGAAAAACTGTTTTTT. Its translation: CASSLVGGTNEKLFF.

As DNA, the CDR3 is TGCGCCAGCAGCCCGGGAAACGGACAGGGAGAGACCGTAGACAATGAGCAGTTCTTC. Translated: CASSPGNGQGETVDNEQFF. This rearrangement joins TRBV5-1 to TRBJ2-1; 8 positions match TRBD1. Germline CDR1 reads SGHRS; CDR2 reads YFSETQ. With V trimmed by 4 bases and J by 5 bases, 20 bases remained unmatched. This CDR3 contains 19 residues.

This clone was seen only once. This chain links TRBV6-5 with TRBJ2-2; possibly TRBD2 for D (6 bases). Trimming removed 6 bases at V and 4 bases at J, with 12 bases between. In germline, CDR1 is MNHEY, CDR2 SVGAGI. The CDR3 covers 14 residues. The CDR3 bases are TGTGCCAGCAGCCGACTGGGGGGCACCGGGGAGCTGTTTTTT. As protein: CASSRLGGTGELFF.

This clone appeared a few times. The CDR3, as DNA: TGTGCCAGCAGCTTAGTCGGACTAGAGGACTCCTACGAGCAGTACTTC. Its translation is CASSLVGLEDSYEQYF. The rearrangement links TRBV7-9 to TRBJ2-7, with 7 bases lining up with TRBD2. V was pared by 1 base and J by 0 bases, with 6 bases of the junction left unmatched. The CDR3 extends over 16 amino acids. Per germline, CDR1 SEHNR and CDR2 FQNEAQ (reference sequence).

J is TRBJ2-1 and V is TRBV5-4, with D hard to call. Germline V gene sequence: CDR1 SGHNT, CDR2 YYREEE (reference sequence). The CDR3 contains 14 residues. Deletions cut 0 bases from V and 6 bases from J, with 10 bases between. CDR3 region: CASSLDFAGNEQFF. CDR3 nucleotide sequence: TGTGCCAGCAGCTTGGATTTCGCCGGCAATGAGCAGTTCTTC.

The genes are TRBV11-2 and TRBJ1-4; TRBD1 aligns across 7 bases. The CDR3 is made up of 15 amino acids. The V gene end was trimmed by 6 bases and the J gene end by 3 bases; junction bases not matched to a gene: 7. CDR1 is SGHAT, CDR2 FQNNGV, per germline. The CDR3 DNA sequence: TGTGCCAGCAGGAATGACAGGGCACCTAATGAAAAACTGTTTTTT. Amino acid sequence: CASRNDRAPNEKLFF.

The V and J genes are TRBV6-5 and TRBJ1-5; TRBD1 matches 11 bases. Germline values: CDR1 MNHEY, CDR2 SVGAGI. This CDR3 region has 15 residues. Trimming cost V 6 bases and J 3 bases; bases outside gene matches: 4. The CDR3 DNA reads TGTGCCAGCAGGCGGACAGGGGGCCTCAATCAGCCCCAGCATTTT. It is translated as CASRRTGGLNQPQHF.

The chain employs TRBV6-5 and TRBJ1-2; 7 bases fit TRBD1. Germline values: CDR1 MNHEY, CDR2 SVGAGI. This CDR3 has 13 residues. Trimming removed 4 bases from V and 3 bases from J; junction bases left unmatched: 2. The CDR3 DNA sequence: TGTGCCAGCAGTTTTGGACAGGACTATGGCTACACCTTC. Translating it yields CASSFGQDYGYTF.

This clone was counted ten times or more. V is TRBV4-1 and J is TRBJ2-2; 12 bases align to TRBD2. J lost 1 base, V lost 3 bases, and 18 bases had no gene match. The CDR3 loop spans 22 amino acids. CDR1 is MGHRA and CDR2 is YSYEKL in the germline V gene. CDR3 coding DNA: TGCGCCAGCAGCCAGATTAGACTAGCGGGAGTCACATTTAACAAGAACACCGGGGAGCTGTTTTTT. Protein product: CASSQIRLAGVTFNKNTGELFF.

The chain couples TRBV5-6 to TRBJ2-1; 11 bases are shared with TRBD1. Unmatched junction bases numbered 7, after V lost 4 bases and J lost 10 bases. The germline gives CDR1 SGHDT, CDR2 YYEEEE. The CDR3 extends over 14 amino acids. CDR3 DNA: TGTGCCAGCAGCGCCGCGGGACAGGGGGGAGAGCAGTTCTTC. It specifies CASSAAGQGGEQFF.

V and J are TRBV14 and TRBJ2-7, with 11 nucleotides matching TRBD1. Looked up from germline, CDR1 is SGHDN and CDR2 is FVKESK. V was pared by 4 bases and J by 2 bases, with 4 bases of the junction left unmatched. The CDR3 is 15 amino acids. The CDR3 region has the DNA TGTGCCAGCAGCCTTGGGGGACAGGGGGCCTACGAGCAGTACTTC. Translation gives CASSLGGQGAYEQYF.